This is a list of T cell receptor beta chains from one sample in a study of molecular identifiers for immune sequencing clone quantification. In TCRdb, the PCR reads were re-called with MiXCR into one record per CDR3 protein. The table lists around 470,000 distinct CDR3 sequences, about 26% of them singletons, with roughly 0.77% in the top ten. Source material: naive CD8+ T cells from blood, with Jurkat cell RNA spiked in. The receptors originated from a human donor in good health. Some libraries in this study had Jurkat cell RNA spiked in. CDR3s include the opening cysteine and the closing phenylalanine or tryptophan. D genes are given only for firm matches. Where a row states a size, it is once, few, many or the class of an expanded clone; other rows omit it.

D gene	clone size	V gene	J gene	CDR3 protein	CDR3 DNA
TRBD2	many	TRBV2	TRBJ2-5	CASEALTSGGFQETQYF	TGTGCCAGTGAGGCTCTAACTAGCGGGGGCTTCCAAGAGACCCAGTACTTC
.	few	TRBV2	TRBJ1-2	CAVLTVNYGYTF	TGTGCCGTATTGACAGTAAACTATGGCTACACCTTC
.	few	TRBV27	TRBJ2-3	CASKPRLEKTQYF	TGTGCCAGCAAGCCCCGGTTGGAGAAGACGCAGTATTTT
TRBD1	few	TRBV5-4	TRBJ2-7	CASSSKRTGHYEQYF	TGTGCCAGCAGCTCCAAAAGGACAGGACACTACGAGCAGTACTTC
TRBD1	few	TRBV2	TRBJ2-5	CASSDWDSQETQYF	TGTGCCAGCAGTGATTGGGACAGTCAAGAGACCCAGTACTTC
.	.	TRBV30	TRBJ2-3	CAWSQDTSFGDTQYF	TGTGCCTGGAGTCAAGATACTAGTTTCGGAGATACGCAGTATTTT
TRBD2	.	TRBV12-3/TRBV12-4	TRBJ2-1	CASSSVWTSGGLYNEQFF	TGTGCCAGCAGTTCGGTTTGGACTAGCGGGGGACTTTACAATGAGCAGTTCTTC
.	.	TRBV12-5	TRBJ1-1	CASGGGTLSEAFF	TGTGCTAGTGGCGGGGGGACCTTATCGGAGGCTTTCTTT
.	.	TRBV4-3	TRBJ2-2	CASSQATIGELFF	TGCGCCAGCAGCCAAGCTACCATCGGGGAGCTGTTTTTT
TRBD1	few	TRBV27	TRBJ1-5	CASSLTGAPGQPQHF	TGTGCCAGCAGCCTAACAGGGGCCCCGGGGCAGCCCCAGCATTTT
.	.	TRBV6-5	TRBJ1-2	CASSYETDPSERTNYGYTF	TGTGCCAGCAGTTACGAAACCGACCCCTCTGAGAGAACTAACTATGGCTACACCTTC
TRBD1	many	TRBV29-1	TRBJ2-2	CSVEGDRGTGELFF	TGCAGCGTTGAAGGGGACAGGGGGACCGGGGAGCTGTTTTTT
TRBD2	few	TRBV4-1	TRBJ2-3	CASSQVSGRAADTQYF	TGCGCCAGCAGCCAAGTTAGCGGGAGGGCTGCAGATACGCAGTATTTT
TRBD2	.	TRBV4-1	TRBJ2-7	CASSQGLAGGPYERYF	TGCGCCAGCAGCCAAGGACTAGCGGGAGGGCCTTACGAGCGGTACTTC
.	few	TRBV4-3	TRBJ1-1	CASSQGPGQSTEAFF	TGCGCCAGCAGCCAAGGGCCGGGGCAGTCGACTGAAGCTTTCTTT
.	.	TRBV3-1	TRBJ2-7	CASSQRVNYEQYF	TGTGCCAGCAGCCAAAGGGTGAACTACGAGCAGTACTTC
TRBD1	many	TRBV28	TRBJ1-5	CASSFRGRGYVQPQHF	TGTGCCAGCAGTTTTCGGGGCAGGGGGTATGTTCAGCCCCAGCATTTT
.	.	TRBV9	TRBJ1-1	CASSRDGGGLGTEAFF	TGTGCCAGCAGCAGGGACGGGGGGGGGCTTGGCACTGAAGCTTTCTTT
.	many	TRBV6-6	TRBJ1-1	CASSYFTVNTEAFF	TGTGCCAGCAGTTACTTTACAGTTAACACTGAAGCTTTCTTT
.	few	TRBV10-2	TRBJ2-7	CASSDLTHEQYF	TGCGCCAGTAGTGATTTAACCCACGAGCAGTACTTC
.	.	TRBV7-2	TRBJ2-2	CASSFPETDTGELFF	TGTGCCAGCAGCTTCCCCGAGACGGACACCGGGGAGCTGTTTTTT
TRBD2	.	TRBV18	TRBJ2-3	CASSTTSGGASDTQYF	TGTGCCAGCTCGACAACTAGCGGGGGGGCATCAGATACGCAGTATTTT
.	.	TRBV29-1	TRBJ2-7	CSVVSYEQYF	TGCAGCGTGGTATCCTACGAGCAGTACTTC
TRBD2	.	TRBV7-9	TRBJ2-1	CASTLSGTYNEQFF	TGTGCCAGCACCCTTAGCGGGACTTACAATGAGCAGTTCTTC
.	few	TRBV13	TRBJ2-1	CASSRTGEQFF	TGTGCCAGCAGCCGGACTGGAGAGCAGTTCTTC
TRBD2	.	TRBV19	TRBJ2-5	CASSSILAGGPVETQHF	TGTGCCAGTAGTTCCATACTAGCGGGAGGGCCGGTGGAGACCCAGCACTTC
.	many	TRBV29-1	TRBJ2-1	CSGAGTRIDNEQFF	TGCAGCGGAGCCGGGACACGGATCGACAATGAGCAGTTCTTC
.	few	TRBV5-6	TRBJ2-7	CASSSRSSSYEQYF	TGTGCCAGCAGCTCTAGGTCAAGCTCCTACGAGCAGTACTTC
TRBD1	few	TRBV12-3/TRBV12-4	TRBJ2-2	CASRKTGAARTGELFF	TGTGCCAGCAGAAAGACAGGGGCCGCTAGGACCGGGGAGCTGTTTTTT
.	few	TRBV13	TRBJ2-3	CASSKGDTQYF	TGTGCCAGCAGCAAGGGGGATACGCAGTATTTT
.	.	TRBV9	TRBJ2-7	CASSVGGLSYEQYF	TGTGCCAGCAGCGTAGGGGGACTTTCCTACGAGCAGTACTTC
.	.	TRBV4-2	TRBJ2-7	CASSQAIGGSYEQYF	TGTGCCAGCAGCCAAGCCATAGGCGGCTCCTACGAGCAGTACTTC
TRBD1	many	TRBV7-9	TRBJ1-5	CASSPRDRYQPQHF	TGTGCCAGCAGTCCGAGGGACAGATATCAGCCCCAGCATTTT
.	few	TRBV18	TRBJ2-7	CASSHAPSEATYEQYF	TGTGCCAGCTCACACGCGCCCTCGGAAGCCACCTACGAGCAGTACTTC
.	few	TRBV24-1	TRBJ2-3	CATTAPSDPDTQYF	TGTGCCACCACCGCTCCTAGCGACCCAGATACGCAGTATTTT
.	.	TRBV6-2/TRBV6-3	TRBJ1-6	CASSPRGDTVYSPLHF	TGTGCCAGCAGTCCGAGAGGGGACACCGTCTATTCACCCCTCCACTTT
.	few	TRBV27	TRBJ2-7	CASTPVGKIYEQYF	TGTGCCAGCACCCCTGTGGGCAAGATCTACGAGCAGTACTTC
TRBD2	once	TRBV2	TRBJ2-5	CASTQAASGQETQNF	TGTGCCAGCACCCAAGCGGCTAGCGGACAAGAGACCCAGAACTTC
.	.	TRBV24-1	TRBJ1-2	CATSDPDRLYGYTF	TGTGCCACCAGTGATCCTGACAGGTTATATGGCTACACCTTC
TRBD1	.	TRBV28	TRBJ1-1	CASSLQGRGPEAFF	TGTGCCAGCAGTTTACAAGGCAGGGGGCCTGAAGCTTTCTTT
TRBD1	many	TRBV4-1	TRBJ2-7	CASSQEGQGYEQYF	TGCGCCAGCAGCCAAGAGGGACAGGGATACGAGCAGTACTTC
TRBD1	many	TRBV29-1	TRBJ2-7	CSVEAGGFEQYF	TGCAGCGTTGAAGCAGGGGGCTTCGAGCAGTACTTC
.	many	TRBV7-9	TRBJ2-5	CASSVVGAQETQYF	TGTGCCAGCAGCGTGGTTGGGGCGCAGGAGACCCAGTACTTC
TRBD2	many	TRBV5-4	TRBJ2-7	CASRQLAGGEQYF	TGTGCCAGCAGACAGTTAGCGGGAGGCGAGCAGTACTTC
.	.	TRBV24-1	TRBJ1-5	CATSDSAYNQPQHF	TGTGCCACCAGTGATTCCGCCTACAATCAGCCCCAGCATTTT
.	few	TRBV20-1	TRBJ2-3	CSARDRDTTLRDTQYF	TGCAGTGCTAGAGACCGGGACACCACCCTCCGGGATACGCAGTATTTT
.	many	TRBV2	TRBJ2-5	CATLLRGGETQYF	TGTGCCACTCTCCTCAGGGGGGGCGAGACCCAGTACTTC
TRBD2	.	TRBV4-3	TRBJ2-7	CASSQDYSGGGSYEQYF	TGCGCCAGCAGCCAAGATTATTCCGGCGGGGGATCCTACGAGCAGTACTTC
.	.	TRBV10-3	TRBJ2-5	CAINEDLRQETQYF	TGTGCCATCAATGAGGATCTCAGGCAAGAGACCCAGTACTTC
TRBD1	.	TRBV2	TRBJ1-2	CAGAGGVDYGYTF	TGTGCTGGGGCAGGGGGCGTCGACTATGGCTACACCTTC
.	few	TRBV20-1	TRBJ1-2	CSARDLHGGNYGYTF	TGCAGTGCTAGAGATCTGCATGGGGGGAACTATGGCTACACCTTC
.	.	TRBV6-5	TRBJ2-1	CASSKTGNANNEQFF	TGTGCCAGCAGTAAAACAGGGAACGCCAACAATGAGCAGTTCTTC
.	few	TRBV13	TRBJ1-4	CASSVTGTLNEKLFF	TGTGCCAGCAGCGTCACCGGGACCCTTAATGAAAAACTGTTTTTT
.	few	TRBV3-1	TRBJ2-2	CASSEGSGELFF	TGTGCCAGCAGTGAGGGGAGCGGGGAGCTGTTTTTT
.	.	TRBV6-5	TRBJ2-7	CASSYTDTGSGEQYF	TGTGCCAGCAGTTACACGGACACCGGGTCGGGCGAGCAGTACTTC